The sequence of this TCR beta chain was determined in a study of blood T cells in healthy people across ages. There are many counts of this clonotype. Primed by a sample-barcoded 5' primer and a J-beta primer mix, a second PCR proceeded for about 7 to 11 cycles. Tags on each cDNA molecule came from a template-switch adaptor with 12 random nucleotides. TCRdb reanalysed the 5' RACE reads using MiXCR and keeps one entry per CDR3 protein. This sample yields some 880,000 distinct CDR3 sequences, of which about 37% are seen a single time; 10% to 15% belongs to the top ten. The sequencing sample was made of blood. This TCR was recovered from a man aged 18 to 30 in good health.

CDR3 coding DNA: TGTGCCTGGAGTGCGCAGTCTAACTATGGCTACACCTTC. This translates into CAWSAQSNYGYTF. V and J are TRBV30 and TRBJ1-2; no firm D call. Between the trimmed V and J ends, which lost 1 base and 0 bases, there was a span of 6 bases. Germline CDR1 reads GTSNPN; CDR2 reads SVGIG (reference sequence). The CDR3 contains 13 residues.